The 31 T cell receptor beta chains below come from one sample, sequenced in a study of read filtering for tumor transcriptome and immune sequencing. Molecular barcoded adaptors covering alpha/delta and beta/gamma chains were used on 400 ng RNA. TCRdb used MiXCR to reprocess the reads, holding one entry per CDR3 protein. Seen here are more than 30,000 distinct CDR3 sequences, 13% to 15% observed once, and the top ten hold around 18%. Sequenced sample: a population of CD138-negative cells sorted from bone marrow. The receptors shown here come from a donor aged 40 or over with multiple myeloma.

This clonotype was recorded many times. CDR3 residues: CATSRDGSNNEKLFF. The CDR3 DNA reads TGTGCCACCAGCAGAGATGGGAGTAACAATGAAAAACTGTTTTTT. The chain joins TRBV15 to TRBJ1-4; D is unresolved. The length of the CDR3 is 15 residues. V lost 0 bases, J lost 5 bases, and 10 bases lay in between. Germline CDR1 is LNHNV and CDR2 is YYDKDF (reference sequence).

This clonotype was observed at least ten times. The chain employs TRBV7-8 and TRBJ2-7, with D unclear. The CDR3 length is 13 residues. V was clipped by 5 bases and J by 2 bases, with 10 bases between them. Germline CDR1 and CDR2: SGHVS and FQNEAQ. In DNA, the CDR3 is TGTGCCAGCAGCCCCGCGAAACCCTACGAGCAGTACTTC. Translating gives CASSPAKPYEQYF. The whole variable domain, remainder taken from reference TRBV7-8 and TRBJ2-7, is GAGVSQSPRYKVAKRGQDVALRCDPISGHVSLFWYQQALGQGPEFLTYFQNEAQLDKSGLPSDRFFAERPEGSVSTLKIQRTQQEDSAVYLCASSPAKPYEQYFGPGTRLTVT.

This clonotype was counted at least ten times. V is TRBV7-9 and J is TRBJ1-1; D is unresolved. Germline V CDR1 and CDR2: SEHNR, FQNEAQ (reference sequence). Trimming shortened V by 3 bases and J by 1 base, and 12 bases separated the two germline ends. The CDR3 is 15 amino acids. CDR3: CASSFPLRWNTEAFF. The CDR3 DNA sequence: TGTGCCAGCAGCTTCCCCCTCAGATGGAACACTGAAGCTTTCTTT.

This clonotype was recorded many times. The chain has TRBV11-1 and TRBJ2-5; TRBD1 matches at 8 bases. J lost 5 bases, V lost 5 bases, and 1 base had no gene match. CDR3 size: 12 residues. Germline assignment: CDR1 SGHAT and CDR2 FQDESV (reference sequence). The CDR3 spells CASSRQGETQYF. The CDR3 DNA reads TGTGCCAGCAGCCGACAGGGGGAGACCCAGTACTTC. Based on the CDR3 plus reference TRBV11-1 and TRBJ2-5, the full variable domain is EAEVAQSPRYKITEKSQAVAFWCDPISGHATLYWYRQILGQGPELLVQFQDESVVDDSQLPKDRFSAERLKGVDSTLKIQPAELGDSAMYLCASSRQGETQYFGPGTRLLVL.

As regards this clonotype: A much larger clonotype is one base distant, so this may be a read error. This rearrangement joins TRBV13 to TRBJ2-1; TRBD2 matches 8 bases. Germline loops: CDR1 PRHDT, CDR2 FYEKMQ (reference sequence). This CDR3 has 13 amino acids. CDR3 in DNA: TGTGCCAGCTCCGGGACTAGTAGCAATGGGCAGTTCTTC. Its translation is CASSGTSSNGQFF.

The sample holds many counts of this clonotype. The chain combines TRBV15 with TRBJ2-1; 10 nucleotides match TRBD2. The CDR3 spans 17 residues. Trimming removed 5 bases from V and 0 bases from J; junction bases left unmatched: 7. The germline CDR1 and CDR2 sequences are LNHNV and YYDKDF (reference sequence). CDR3 DNA sequence: TGTGCCACCAGCCGAGCGGGGGGGGTGGGCTCCTACAATGAGCAGTTCTTC. Its protein is CATSRAGGVGSYNEQFF.

By share of the sample, this clonotype is medium-sized (0.01 to 0.1%). The chain couples TRBV7-2 to TRBJ2-1; D is uncertain. Germline values: CDR1 SGHTA, CDR2 FQGNSA. The V and J ends lost 3 bases and 6 bases respectively, with 9 bases between them. This CDR3 spans 13 amino acids. CDR3 DNA sequence: TGTGCCAGCAGCTTTAGGGTCTTCAATGAGCAGTTCTTC. This encodes CASSFRVFNEQFF. The whole variable domain, filled in from reference TRBV7-2 and TRBJ2-1, reads GAGVSQSPSNKVTEKGKDVELRCDPISGHTALYWYRQSLGQGLEFLIYFQGNSAPDKSGLPSDRFSAERTGGSVSTLTIQRTQQEDSAVYLCASSFRVFNEQFFGPGTRLTVL.

This clonotype was recorded at least ten times. The J gene is TRBJ2-1, the V gene TRBV7-2, with a tentative D call TRBD2 (5 bases). This CDR3 is built from 16 residues. V lost 1 base, J lost 4 bases, and 14 bases lay in between. Per the germline V gene, CDR1 is SGHTA and CDR2 is FQGNSA. CDR3 protein: CASSLDRGFEYNEQFF. CDR3 coding DNA: TGTGCCAGCAGCTTAGATCGAGGGTTTGAGTACAATGAGCAGTTCTTC.

This clonotype qualifies as medium-sized (0.01 to 0.1%). The J gene is TRBJ2-1, the V gene TRBV13; tentatively, D is TRBD1 (7 bases). CDR3 length equals 15 residues. Trimming left V 3 bases short and J 6 bases short, with 15 bases between. The germline CDR1 and CDR2 sequences are PRHDT and FYEKMQ (reference sequence). The CDR3 region is CASSFTGAGGNEQFF. CDR3 nucleotide sequence: TGTGCCAGCAGCTTTACAGGGGCCGGGGGCAATGAGCAGTTCTTC.

In this sample, this clonotype turned up many times. The chain carries TRBV20-1 and TRBJ1-2; 12 positions agree with TRBD1. The V gene's germline CDR1 is DFQATT and CDR2 SNEGSKA (reference sequence). Unmatched junction bases numbered 11, after V lost 4 bases and J lost 8 bases. This CDR3 spans 15 amino acids. The DNA for the CDR3 is TGCAGTGCTACGGGACAGGGGGCAATTCCGGCCGGCTACACCTTC. It specifies CSATGQGAIPAGYTF.

This clonotype was found many times. The chain links TRBV4-1 to TRBJ1-4, with D unclear. The CDR3 spans 13 residues. The germline CDR1 and CDR2 sequences are MGHRA and YSYEKL. V gave up 0 bases and J gave up 10 bases, with 9 bases separating them. The CDR3 sequence is CASSQESNRKLFF. As DNA, the CDR3 is TGCGCCAGCAGCCAAGAGTCGAATAGAAAACTGTTTTTT.

Comments on this clonotype: A read error may explain this, as a much larger clone is one base away. The chain joins TRBV28 to TRBJ2-5, with D possibly TRBD2 on 6 matching bases. CDR3 length equals 12 residues. CDR1 and CDR2 from the germline V gene are MDHEN and SYDVKM. The CDR3 DNA is TGTGCCAGCAGGTCGGGAGAAGAGGCCCAGTACTTC. Translating it yields CASRSGEEAQYF.

In the case of this clonotype: A much larger clone sits a single nucleotide away, making a read error possible. The chain carries TRBV2 and TRBJ2-3; TRBD2 is a possible D gene (6 bases). This CDR3 is built from 17 residues. In germline, CDR1 is SNHLY, CDR2 FYNNEI. The CDR3 DNA is TGTGCCAGCGGACGGGCTGCAGCAACCACTAGCACAGATACGCGGTATTTT. This encodes CASGRAAATTSTDTRYF.

In the case of this clonotype: A much larger clone lies one base from this, so it may be a read error. The V and J genes are TRBV30 and TRBJ1-2, with D hard to call. The germline V gene has CDR1 GTSNPN and CDR2 SVGIG (reference sequence). The CDR3 sequence is 12 residues long. Trimming took 4 bases from V and 3 from J, leaving 9 bases between them. CDR3 region: CAWNGEDYGYTF. CDR3 in DNA: TGTGCCTGGAATGGGGAAGACTATGGCTACACCTTC. Full variable domain (remainder filled in from reference TRBV30 and TRBJ1-2): SQTIHQWPATLVQPVGSPLSLECTVEGTSNPNLYWYRQAAGRGLQLLFYSVGIGQISSEVPQNLSASRPQDRQFILSSKKLLLSDSGFYLCAWNGEDYGYTFGSGTRLTVV.

In its sample, this clonotype was seen many times. The chain combines TRBV6-1 with TRBJ1-5; 12 bases align to TRBD1. The CDR3 runs 17 residues. Germline CDR1 and CDR2: MNHNS and SASEGT. V lost 6 bases to trimming and J lost 4 bases; unmatched junction nucleotides: 10. The CDR3 protein is CASSPNLGQGANQPQHF. In DNA form, the CDR3 reads TGTGCCAGCAGCCCAAATCTGGGACAGGGGGCGAATCAGCCCCAGCATTTT.

This clonotype was seen more than once but under ten times. A read error is possible here, since a much larger clone lies one base away. The chain carries TRBV6-2 or TRBV6-3 and TRBJ2-2; D remains ambiguous. From germline, CDR1 is MNHEY and CDR2 SVGEGT. The CDR3 has 15 residues. The CDR3 nucleotides are TGTGCCCGCAGTTATCGTAGAGCTACCACCGGGGAGCTGTTTTTT. Its translation is CARSYRRATTGELFF.

This clonotype was counted at least ten times. The chain uses TRBV5-1 and TRBJ2-2; 8 positions agree with TRBD1. V trimming: 3 bases; J trimming: 2 bases; junction bases outside the gene matches: 3. Germline CDR1 reads SGHRS; CDR2 reads YFSETQ. The CDR3 is 15 amino acids. The DNA of the CDR3 is TGCGCCAGCAGCTCGGGACAGGTTAACACCGGGGAGCTGTTTTTT. It encodes CASSSGQVNTGELFF. Using reference TRBV5-1 and TRBJ2-2 for the parts outside the CDR3, the full variable domain is KAGVTQTPRYLIKTRGQQVTLSCSPISGHRSVSWYQQTPGQGLQFLFEYFSETQRNKGNFPGRFSGRQFSNSRSEMNVSTLELGDSALYLCASSSGQVNTGELFFGEGSRLTVL.

The chain links TRBV5-4 to TRBJ2-3, with TRBD2 identical over 13 bases. CDR3 length equals 20 residues. The V gene's germline CDR1 is SGHNT and CDR2 YYREEE (reference sequence). Trimming cost V 0 bases and J 0 bases; bases outside gene matches: 10. This CDR3 reads CASSLEPTSGGALSTDTQYF. CDR3 bases: TGTGCCAGCAGCTTGGAACCAACTAGCGGGGGGGCCCTTAGCACAGATACGCAGTATTTT.

This clonotype was counted at least ten times. The rearrangement links TRBV7-6 to TRBJ2-5, with 11 bases matching TRBD2. Germline-derived CDR1 and CDR2 are SGHVS and FNYEAQ. This CDR3 spans 18 amino acids. Losses at the gene ends were 5 bases for V and 4 bases for J; bases not matched to a gene: 15. In nucleotides, the CDR3 is TGTGCCAGCAGCAATAAAGGAACTAGCGGGGGTGGGGGAGAGACCCAGTACTTC. Protein product: CASSNKGTSGGGGETQYF.

This clonotype was recorded many times. The CDR3 DNA is TGTGCCAGCAGTTTAAGGGGAGGGACTCCCAGGTCGGGAGAGACCCAGTACTTC. Translation gives CASSLRGGTPRSGETQYF. The chain combines TRBV27 with TRBJ2-5, with TRBD2 matching 7 bases. Germline V gene data show CDR1 as MNHEY and CDR2 as SMNVEV (reference sequence). V was pared by 2 bases and J by 4 bases, with 16 bases of the junction left unmatched. CDR3 length: 18 amino acids.

This clonotype was recorded at least ten times. V usage is TRBV3-2 and J usage is TRBJ2-1; TRBD2 is the table's D call, not checked against the DNA. TRBV3-2 is tagged as a pseudogene. The CDR3 totals 17 residues. CDR3 sequence: CASSQDWTSGGASEQFF. The CDR3 DNA reads as TGTGCCAGCAGCCAAGACTGGACTAGCGGGGGGGCCTCGGAGCAGTTCTTC.

This clonotype was seen repeatedly, ten times or more. The chain employs TRBV28 and TRBJ2-7; 7 bases agree with TRBD1. The CDR3 extends over 14 amino acids. Germline values: CDR1 MDHEN, CDR2 SYDVKM. J lost 0 bases, V lost 6 bases, and 5 bases had no gene match. The CDR3 spells CASRPGQNSYEQYF. In nucleotides, the CDR3 is TGTGCCAGCAGACCGGGACAGAACTCCTACGAGCAGTACTTC. Combining the CDR3 with reference TRBV28 and TRBJ2-7 gives the whole variable domain DVKVTQSSRYLVKRTGEKVFLECVQDMDHENMFWYRQDPGLGLRLIYFSYDVKMKEKGDIPEGYSVSREKKERFSLILESASTNQTSMYLCASRPGQNSYEQYFGPGTRLTVT.

This clonotype was seen repeatedly, ten times or more. The chain joins TRBV5-1 to TRBJ2-6; D uncertain. V gave up 4 bases and J gave up 1 base, with 9 bases separating them. In germline, CDR1 is SGHRS, CDR2 YFSETQ. The CDR3 covers 15 residues. CDR3 sequence reads: CASSVDGSGANVLTF. CDR3 DNA sequence: TGCGCCAGCAGCGTCGACGGTTCTGGGGCCAACGTCCTGACTTTC.

This clonotype was seen repeatedly, ten times or more. This rearrangement joins TRBV20-1 to TRBJ2-5; TRBD2 is a possible D gene (5 bases). Looked up from germline, CDR1 is DFQATT and CDR2 is SNEGSKA (reference sequence). Trimming cost V 0 bases and J 5 bases, with 10 bases left between them. The CDR3 has 13 amino acids. The CDR3 bases are TGCAGTGCTAGAGAGTCTAGCCTTGAGACCCAGTACTTC. This gives the protein CSARESSLETQYF.

At least ten counts were recorded for this clonotype. J is TRBJ2-3 and V is TRBV20-1; 14 bases fit TRBD2. V dropped 1 base and J dropped 0; count of bases not matched to a gene: 3. Germline CDR1 and CDR2: DFQATT and SNEGSKA (reference sequence). CDR3 length: 17 residues. The CDR3 sequence: CSARGTSGGQSTDTQYF. CDR3 DNA sequence: TGCAGTGCTAGAGGGACTAGCGGGGGGCAGAGCACAGATACGCAGTATTTT.

This clonotype has ten or more counts. This sequence joins TRBV11-2 and TRBJ2-1; 9 nucleotides line up with TRBD2. CDR3 length equals 15 residues. CDR1 is SGHAT and CDR2 is FQNNGV in the germline V gene. Trimming at V came to 6 bases and at J to 5 bases, leaving 8 bases not matched to a gene. The CDR3 is CASRLAGGPDNEQFF. CDR3 coding DNA: TGTGCCAGCAGGCTCGCGGGGGGGCCTGACAATGAGCAGTTCTTC. Together with reference TRBV11-2 and TRBJ2-1, the CDR3 gives the full variable domain: EAGVAQSPRYKIIEKRQSVAFWCNPISGHATLYWYQQILGQGPKLLIQFQNNGVVDDSQLPKDRFSAERLKGVDSTLKIQPAKLEDSAVYLCASRLAGGPDNEQFFGPGTRLTVL.

On this clonotype itself: A read error is possible here, since a much larger clone lies one base away. Since the CDR3 does not end with the conserved phenylalanine or tryptophan, this likely comes from a read error. This chain uses TRBV7-2 with TRBJ2-7; D unresolved. The CDR3 contains 13 residues. Germline CDR1 is SGHTA and CDR2 is FQGNSA. V was shortened by 0 bases and J by 6 bases, with 9 bases between the two germline ends. CDR3 sequence (DNA): TGTGCCAGCAGCTTAGCAGCGATGGGCGAGCAGTACCTC. It translates to CASSLAAMGEQYL.

With regard to this clonotype: Without the conserved terminal phenylalanine or tryptophan, this CDR3 likely stems from a read error. The DNA is omitted, as the CDR3 cannot be located on it reliably, and the CDR3 follows TCRdb's listing. CDR3 residues: CSAPDAGAFYNEQIS. This rearrangement joins TRBV20-1 to TRBJ2-1; the table's D gene call, TRBD1, was not cross checked with the DNA. The germline CDR1 and CDR2 sequences are DFQATT and SNEGSKA (reference sequence). The CDR3 numbers 15 amino acids, ends counted.

This clonotype has a count of ten or more. This chain links TRBV30 with TRBJ1-1; the D is unclear. The CDR3 is 12 residues long. V lost 2 bases and J 6 bases, leaving 10 bases between the germline ends. Germline loops: CDR1 GTSNPN, CDR2 SVGIG (reference sequence). In DNA form, the CDR3 reads TGTGCCTGGAGTCCAACAAGGGCTGAAGCTTTCTTT. Residues: CAWSPTRAEAFF.

As to this clonotype: It may be a read error: a sequence one base away is much more abundant. The chain recombines TRBV3-1 with TRBJ1-1; D may be TRBD1 (5 bases). CDR3 length equals 12 residues. Trimming left V 1 base short and J 10 bases short, with 10 bases between. Germline CDR1 and CDR2: LGHDT and YNNKEL (reference sequence). For the CDR3, the DNA is TGTGCCAGCAGCCAAGCCGCAGGGTCAGCTTTCTTT. Its translation: CASSQAAGSAFF. Based on the CDR3 plus reference TRBV3-1 and TRBJ1-1, the full variable domain is DTAVSQTPKYLVTQMGNDKSIKCEQNLGHDTMYWYKQDSKKFLKIMFSYNNKELIINETVPNRFSPKSPDKAHLNLHINSLELGDSAVYFCASSQAAGSAFFGQGTRLTVV.

This clonotype was seen once. This sequence joins TRBV15 and TRBJ2-3; 8 bases map to TRBD2. Germline lookup yields CDR1 LNHNV and CDR2 YYDKDF (reference sequence). This CDR3 has 15 amino acids. V trimming: 0 bases; J trimming: 6 bases; junction bases outside the gene matches: 5. The CDR3 DNA sequence: TGTGCCACCAGCAGAGATTCGGGGGGGCCCGATACGCAGTATTTT. This codes for CATSRDSGGPDTQYF.